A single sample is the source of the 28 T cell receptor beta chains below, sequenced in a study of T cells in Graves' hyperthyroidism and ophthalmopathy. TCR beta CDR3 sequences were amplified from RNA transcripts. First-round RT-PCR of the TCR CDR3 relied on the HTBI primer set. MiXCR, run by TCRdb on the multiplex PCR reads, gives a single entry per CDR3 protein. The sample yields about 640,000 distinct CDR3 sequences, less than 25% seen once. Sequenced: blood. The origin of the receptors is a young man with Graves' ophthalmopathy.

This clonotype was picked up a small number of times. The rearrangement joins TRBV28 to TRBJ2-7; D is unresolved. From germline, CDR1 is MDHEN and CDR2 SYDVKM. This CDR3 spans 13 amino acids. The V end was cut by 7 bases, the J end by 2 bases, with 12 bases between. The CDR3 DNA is TGTGCCAGCAAGACGAGCCCCGCCTACGAGCAGTACTTC. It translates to CASKTSPAYEQYF.

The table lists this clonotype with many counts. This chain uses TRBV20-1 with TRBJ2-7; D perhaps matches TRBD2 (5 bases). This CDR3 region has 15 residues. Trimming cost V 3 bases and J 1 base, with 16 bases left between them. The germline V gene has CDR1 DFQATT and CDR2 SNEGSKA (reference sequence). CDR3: CSARATTSGSYEQYF. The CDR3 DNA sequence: TGCAGTGCTAGGGCGACTACGAGCGGATCCTACGAGCAGTACTTC.

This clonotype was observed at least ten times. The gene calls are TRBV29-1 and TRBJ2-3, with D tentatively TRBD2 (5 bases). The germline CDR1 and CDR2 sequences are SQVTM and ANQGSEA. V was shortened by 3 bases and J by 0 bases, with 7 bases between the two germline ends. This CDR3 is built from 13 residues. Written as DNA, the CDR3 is TGCAGCGTTGAGGGGAGAAGCACAGATACGCAGTATTTT. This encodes CSVEGRSTDTQYF.

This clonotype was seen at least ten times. For the CDR3, the DNA is TGCGCCAGCAGCTTGGCTAGCGGGAGGGTTGAGCAGTTCTTC. This translates into CASSLASGRVEQFF. The gene calls are TRBV5-1 and TRBJ2-1; 12 nucleotides align to TRBD2. The germline gives CDR1 SGHRS, CDR2 YFSETQ. The CDR3 has 14 amino acids. The V and J ends lost 0 bases and 9 bases, in that order; junction bases with no gene match: 1.

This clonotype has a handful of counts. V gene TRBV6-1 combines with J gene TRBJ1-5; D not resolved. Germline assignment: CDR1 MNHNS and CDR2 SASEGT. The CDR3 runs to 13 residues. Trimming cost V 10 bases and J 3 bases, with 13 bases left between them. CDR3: CATSDPNNQPQHF. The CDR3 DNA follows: TGTGCCACCTCGGACCCAAACAATCAGCCCCAGCATTTT.

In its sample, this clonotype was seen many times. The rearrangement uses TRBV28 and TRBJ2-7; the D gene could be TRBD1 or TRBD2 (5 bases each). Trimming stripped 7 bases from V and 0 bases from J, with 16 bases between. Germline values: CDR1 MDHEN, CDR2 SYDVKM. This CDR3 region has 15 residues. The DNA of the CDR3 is TGTGCCAGCACCCCTGGGGGAGAGAGCTCCTACGAGCAGTACTTC. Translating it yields CASTPGGESSYEQYF.

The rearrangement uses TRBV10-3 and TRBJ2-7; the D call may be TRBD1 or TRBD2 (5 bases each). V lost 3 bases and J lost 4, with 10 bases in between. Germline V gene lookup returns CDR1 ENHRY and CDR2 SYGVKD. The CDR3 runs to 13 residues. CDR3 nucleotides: TGTGCCATCAGTGAATCGGGACCTTACGAGCAGTACTTC. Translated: CAISESGPYEQYF.

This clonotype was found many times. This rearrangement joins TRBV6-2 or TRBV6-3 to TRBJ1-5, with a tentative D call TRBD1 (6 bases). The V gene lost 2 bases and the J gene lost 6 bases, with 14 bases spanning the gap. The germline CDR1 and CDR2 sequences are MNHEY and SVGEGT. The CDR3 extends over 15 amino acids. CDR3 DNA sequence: TGTGCCAGCAGTTACGGCAGAGGAGGGGGTCAGCCCCAGCATTTT. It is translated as CASSYGRGGGQPQHF.

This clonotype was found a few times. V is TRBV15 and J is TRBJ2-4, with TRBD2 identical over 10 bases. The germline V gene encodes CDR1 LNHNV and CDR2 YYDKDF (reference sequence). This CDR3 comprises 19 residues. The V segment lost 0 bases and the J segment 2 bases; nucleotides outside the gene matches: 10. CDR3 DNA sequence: TGTGCCACCAGCAGAGATCCGAGCGGGAGGGCCGGAACCAAAAACATTCAGTACTTC. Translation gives CATSRDPSGRAGTKNIQYF.

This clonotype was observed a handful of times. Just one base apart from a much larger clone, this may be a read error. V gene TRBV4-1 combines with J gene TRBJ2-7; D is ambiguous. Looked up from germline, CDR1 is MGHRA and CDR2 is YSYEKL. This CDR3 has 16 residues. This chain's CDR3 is CASSQGVGPPSYEQHF. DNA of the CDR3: TGCGCCAGCAGCCAAGGGGTGGGTCCTCCCTCCTACGAGCAGCACTTC.

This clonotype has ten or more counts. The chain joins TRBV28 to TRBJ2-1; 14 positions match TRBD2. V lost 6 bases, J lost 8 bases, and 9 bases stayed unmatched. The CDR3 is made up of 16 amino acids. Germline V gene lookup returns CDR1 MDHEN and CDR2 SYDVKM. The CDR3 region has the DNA TGTGCCAGCAGGGCAGGGACTAGCGGGAGCGGGGATGAGCAGTTCTTC. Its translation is CASRAGTSGSGDEQFF.

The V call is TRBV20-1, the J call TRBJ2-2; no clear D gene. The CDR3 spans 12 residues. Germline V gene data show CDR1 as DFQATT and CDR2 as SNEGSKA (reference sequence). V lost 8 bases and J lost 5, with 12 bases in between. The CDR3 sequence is CSSTLGTGELFF. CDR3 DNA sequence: TGCAGTAGTACGCTCGGGACCGGGGAGCTGTTTTTT.

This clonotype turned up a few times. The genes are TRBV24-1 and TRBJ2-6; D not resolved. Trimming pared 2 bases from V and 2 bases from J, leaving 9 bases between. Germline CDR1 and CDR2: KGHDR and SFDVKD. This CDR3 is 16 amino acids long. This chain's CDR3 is CATSDWDHAGANVLTF. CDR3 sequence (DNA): TGTGCCACCAGTGATTGGGATCATGCTGGGGCCAACGTCCTGACTTTC.

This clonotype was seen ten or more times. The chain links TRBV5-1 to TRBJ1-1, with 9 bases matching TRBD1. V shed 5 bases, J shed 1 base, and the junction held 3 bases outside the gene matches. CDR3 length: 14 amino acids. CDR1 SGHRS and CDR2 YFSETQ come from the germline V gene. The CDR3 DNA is TGCGCCAGCAGTCGGACAGGGGCGAACACTGAAGCTTTCTTT. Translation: CASSRTGANTEAFF.

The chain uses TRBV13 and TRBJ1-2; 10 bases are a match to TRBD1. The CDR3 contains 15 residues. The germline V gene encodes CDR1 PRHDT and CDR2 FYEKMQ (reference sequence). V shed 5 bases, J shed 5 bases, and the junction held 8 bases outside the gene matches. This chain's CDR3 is CASSPGTGAVYGYTF. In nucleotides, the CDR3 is TGTGCCAGCAGCCCGGGGACAGGGGCTGTTTATGGCTACACCTTC.

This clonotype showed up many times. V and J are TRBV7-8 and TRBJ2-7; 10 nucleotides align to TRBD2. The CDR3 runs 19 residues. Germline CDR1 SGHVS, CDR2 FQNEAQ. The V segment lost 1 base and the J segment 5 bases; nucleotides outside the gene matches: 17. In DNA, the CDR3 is TGTGCCAGCAGCTTAGGGAAGGGGGTGCTAGCGGGAGAAAAGAACGAGCAGTACTTC. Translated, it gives CASSLGKGVLAGEKNEQYF.

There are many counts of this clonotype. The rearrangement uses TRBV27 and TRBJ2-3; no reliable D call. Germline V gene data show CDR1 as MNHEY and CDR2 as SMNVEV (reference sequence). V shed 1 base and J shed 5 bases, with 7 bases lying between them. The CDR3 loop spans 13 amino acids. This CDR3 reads CASSLYPRDTQYF. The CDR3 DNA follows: TGTGCCAGCAGTTTATACCCGCGAGATACGCAGTATTTT.

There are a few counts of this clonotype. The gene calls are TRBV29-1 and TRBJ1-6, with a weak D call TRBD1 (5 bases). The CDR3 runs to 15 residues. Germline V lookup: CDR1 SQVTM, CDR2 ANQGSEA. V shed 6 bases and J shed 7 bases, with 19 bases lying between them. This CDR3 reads CSVRGSRDLNSPLHF. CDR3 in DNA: TGCAGCGTGAGGGGTAGCCGGGACCTAAATTCACCCCTCCACTTT. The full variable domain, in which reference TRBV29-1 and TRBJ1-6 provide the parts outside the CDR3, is SAVISQKPSRDICQRGTSLTIQCQVDSQVTMMFWYRQQPGQSLTLIATANQGSEATYESGFVIDKFPISRPNLTFSTLTVSNMSPEDSSIYLCSVRGSRDLNSPLHFGNGTRLTVT.

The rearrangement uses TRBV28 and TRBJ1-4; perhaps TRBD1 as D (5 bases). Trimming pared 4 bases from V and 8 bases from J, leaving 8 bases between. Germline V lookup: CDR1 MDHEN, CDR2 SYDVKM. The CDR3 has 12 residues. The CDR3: CASSSTGEKLFF. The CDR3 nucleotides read TGTGCCAGCAGTTCCACAGGAGAAAAACTGTTTTTT.

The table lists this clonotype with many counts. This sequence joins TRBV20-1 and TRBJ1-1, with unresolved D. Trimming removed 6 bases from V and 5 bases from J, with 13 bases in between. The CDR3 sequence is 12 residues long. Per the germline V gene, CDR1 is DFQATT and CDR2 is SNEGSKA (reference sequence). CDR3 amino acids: CSAEAWRTEAFF. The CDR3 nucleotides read TGCAGTGCCGAGGCATGGCGTACTGAAGCTTTCTTT.

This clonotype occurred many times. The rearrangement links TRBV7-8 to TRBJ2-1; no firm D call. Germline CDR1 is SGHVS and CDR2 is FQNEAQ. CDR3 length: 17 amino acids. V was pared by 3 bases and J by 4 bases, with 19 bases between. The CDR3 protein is CASSLTPRPLRYNEQFF. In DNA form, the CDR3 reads TGTGCCAGCAGCTTGACTCCTAGACCCCTCAGATACAATGAGCAGTTCTTC.

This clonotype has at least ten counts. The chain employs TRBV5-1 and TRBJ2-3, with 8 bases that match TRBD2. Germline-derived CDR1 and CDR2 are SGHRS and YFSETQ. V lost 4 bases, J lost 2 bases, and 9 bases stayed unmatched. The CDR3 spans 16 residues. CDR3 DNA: TGCGCCAGCAGCGGCTCACTAGCGGCTATCACAGATACGCAGTATTTT. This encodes CASSGSLAAITDTQYF.

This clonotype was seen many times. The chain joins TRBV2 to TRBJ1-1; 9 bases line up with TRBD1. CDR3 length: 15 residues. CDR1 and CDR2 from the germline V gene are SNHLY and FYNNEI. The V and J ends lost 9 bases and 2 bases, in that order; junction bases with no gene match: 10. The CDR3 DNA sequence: TGTGCCAGGGCGGGACAGGGTCGTCTAAACACTGAAGCTTTCTTT. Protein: CARAGQGRLNTEAFF.

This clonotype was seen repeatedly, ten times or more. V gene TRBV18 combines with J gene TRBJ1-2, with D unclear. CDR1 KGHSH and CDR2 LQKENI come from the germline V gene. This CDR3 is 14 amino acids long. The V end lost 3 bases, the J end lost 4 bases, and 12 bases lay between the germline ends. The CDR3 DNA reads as TGTGCCAGCTCACCGGAAGCCGCTAGCTATGGCTACACCTTC. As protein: CASSPEAASYGYTF.

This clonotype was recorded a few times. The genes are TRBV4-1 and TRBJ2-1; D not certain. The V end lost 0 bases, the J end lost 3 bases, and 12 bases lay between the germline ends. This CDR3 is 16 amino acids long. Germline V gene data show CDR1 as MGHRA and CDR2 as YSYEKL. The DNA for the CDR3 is TGCGCCAGCAGCCAAGAGCCCCCCTCAGGCTACAATGAGCAGTTCTTC. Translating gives CASSQEPPSGYNEQFF.

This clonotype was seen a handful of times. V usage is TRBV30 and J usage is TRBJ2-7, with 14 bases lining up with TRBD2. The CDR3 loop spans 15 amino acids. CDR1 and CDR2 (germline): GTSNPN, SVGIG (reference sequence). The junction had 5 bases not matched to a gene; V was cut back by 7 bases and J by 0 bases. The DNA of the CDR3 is TGTGCCTACGGACTAGCGGGAGGAAGCTCCTACGAGCAGTACTTC. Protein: CAYGLAGGSSYEQYF.

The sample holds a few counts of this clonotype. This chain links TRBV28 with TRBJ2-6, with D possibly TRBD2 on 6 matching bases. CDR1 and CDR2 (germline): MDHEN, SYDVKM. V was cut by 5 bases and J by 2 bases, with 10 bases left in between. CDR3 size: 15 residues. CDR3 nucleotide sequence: TGTGCCAGCAGTCCGACTAGGACTGGGGCCAACGTCCTGACTTTC. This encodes CASSPTRTGANVLTF.

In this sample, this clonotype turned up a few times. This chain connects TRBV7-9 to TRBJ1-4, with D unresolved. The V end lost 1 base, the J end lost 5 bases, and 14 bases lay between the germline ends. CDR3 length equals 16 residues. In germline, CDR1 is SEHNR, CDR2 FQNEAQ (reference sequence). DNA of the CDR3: TGTGCCAGCAGCTTAGTTTCGGGCCCTGAGAATGAAAAACTGTTTTTT. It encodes CASSLVSGPENEKLFF.